The 32 T cell receptor beta chains reported below all come from one sample, sequenced in a study of blood T cell repertoires in COVID-19. Only in-frame clones appear in the TCRdb table, and some are missing; sequencing was by immunoSEQ multiplex PCR. The sample carries hundreds of thousands of clones, about 90% recorded once. Source material: PBMCs or T cells enriched from blood (not recorded which). The origin of the receptors is a woman in her 30s who had recovered from COVID-19.

The chain links TRBV5-4 to TRBJ2-7; the match to TRBD2 covers 10 bases. The trim removed 4 bases at V and 0 bases at J, leaving 7 bases unmatched. The CDR3 consists of 16 residues. CDR1 is SGHNT and CDR2 is YYREEE in the germline V gene (reference sequence). DNA of the CDR3: TGTGCCAGCAGCAAAGGGACTAGCGCCTCCTCCTACGAGCAGTACTTC. Translating gives CASSKGTSASSYEQYF.

The V gene is TRBV3-1 (or the pseudogene TRBV3-2), the J gene TRBJ2-1; 10 nucleotides agree with TRBD2. Germline CDR1 LGHDT, CDR2 YNNKEL (reference sequence). There are 16 residues in the CDR3. V shed 4 bases, J shed 4 bases, and the junction held 7 bases outside the gene matches. The CDR3 region is CASSPLLAGLYNEQFF. CDR3 bases: TGTGCCAGCAGCCCCCTACTAGCGGGGCTATACAATGAGCAGTTCTTC.

The chain recombines TRBV15 with TRBJ1-2, with 9 bases fitting TRBD1. Germline-derived CDR1 and CDR2 are LNHNV and YYDKDF (reference sequence). V gave up 6 bases and J gave up 2 bases; unmatched junction bases: 7. The length of the CDR3 is 15 residues. Here the CDR3 DNA reads TGTGCCACCAGTATAGGGACAGGGTCCAACTATGGCTACACCTTC. Its translation is CATSIGTGSNYGYTF.

The V and J genes are TRBV9 and TRBJ1-6, with 11 bases aligning to TRBD1. Unmatched junction bases numbered 9, after V lost 1 base and J lost 9 bases. Germline CDR1 is SGDLS and CDR2 is YYNGEE. The CDR3 is 17 residues long. As DNA, the CDR3 is TGTGCCAGCAGCGTATCCGGGACAGGGGGAGGAATTTCACCCCTCCACTTT. Its protein is CASSVSGTGGGISPLHF.

The chain recombines TRBV28 with TRBJ2-2; no clear D. Deletions cut 4 bases from V and 3 bases from J, with 9 bases between. Germline V gives CDR1 MDHEN, CDR2 SYDVKM. The CDR3 runs 14 residues. The CDR3 reads CASSSSTDTGELFF. In DNA form, the CDR3 reads TGTGCCAGCAGTTCCTCTACGGACACCGGGGAGCTGTTTTTT.

The CDR3 DNA reads as TGTGCCAGCAGCTTTGGTTTCAGGGGGCTGGACAATGAGCAGTTCTTC. Protein product: CASSFGFRGLDNEQFF. The V gene is TRBV5-5, the J gene TRBJ2-1; TRBD1 matches 8 bases. The V gene's germline CDR1 is SGHKS and CDR2 YYEKEE (reference sequence). Trimming cost V 2 bases and J 5 bases; bases outside gene matches: 9. The CDR3 sequence is 16 residues long. Full variable domain (rest looked up from reference TRBV5-5 and TRBJ2-1): DAGVTQSPTHLIKTRGQQVTLRCSPISGHKSVSWYQQVLGQGPQFIFQYYEKEERGRGNFPDRFSARQFPNYSSELNVNALLLGDSALYLCASSFGFRGLDNEQFFGPGTRLTVL.

This clone was seen more than once but under ten times. The chain couples TRBV2 to TRBJ1-2; 8 bases agree with TRBD1. The V gene end was trimmed by 6 bases and the J gene end by 7 bases; junction bases not matched to a gene: 7. In germline, CDR1 is SNHLY, CDR2 FYNNEI. The CDR3 is 13 amino acids. The chain's CDR3 is CASRNDGQGGYTF. For the CDR3, the DNA is TGTGCCAGCAGAAACGATGGACAGGGTGGCTACACCTTC.

V is TRBV6-5 and J is TRBJ1-2, with TRBD1 matching 8 bases. CDR1 is MNHEY and CDR2 is SVGAGI in the germline V gene. The CDR3 covers 14 residues. Trimming at V came to 8 bases and at J to 5 bases, leaving 10 bases not matched to a gene. The CDR3 loop is CASGGQAFGYGYTF. CDR3 bases: TGTGCCAGCGGGGGACAGGCCTTCGGTTATGGCTACACCTTC.

V and J are TRBV7-8 and TRBJ1-1; 7 bases fit TRBD1. This CDR3 is 13 amino acids long. V gave up 5 bases and J gave up 4 bases; unmatched junction bases: 4. Germline CDR1 is SGHVS and CDR2 is FQNEAQ. The CDR3 DNA reads TGTGCCAGCAGCAAAGACAGGGTCACTGAAGCTTTCTTT. Amino acid sequence: CASSKDRVTEAFF. The whole variable domain, remainder taken from reference TRBV7-8 and TRBJ1-1, is GAGVSQSPRYKVAKRGQDVALRCDPISGHVSLFWYQQALGQGPEFLTYFQNEAQLDKSGLPSDRFFAERPEGSVSTLKIQRTQQEDSAVYLCASSKDRVTEAFFGQGTRLTVV.

The chain combines TRBV29-1 with TRBJ2-2; perhaps TRBD1 as D (6 bases). This CDR3 has 13 amino acids. Between the trimmed V and J ends, which lost 3 bases and 2 bases, there was a span of 7 bases. Germline V CDR1 and CDR2: SQVTM, ANQGSEA. The CDR3 DNA reads TGCAGCGTTGACAGGGGAAACACCGGGGAGCTGTTTTTT. As protein: CSVDRGNTGELFF.

The J gene is TRBJ2-7, the V gene TRBV3-1 (or the pseudogene TRBV3-2), with D perhaps matching TRBD2 (6 bases). The CDR3 is 13 amino acids. Germline-derived CDR1 and CDR2 are LGHDT and YNNKEL (reference sequence). Trimming left V 1 base short and J 6 bases short, with 10 bases between. CDR3 in amino acids: CASSQARGLEQYF. The CDR3 coding sequence is TGTGCCAGCAGCCAAGCTCGGGGACTCGAGCAGTACTTC.

The rearrangement joins TRBV11-2 to TRBJ1-2; D is possibly TRBD1 (6 bases). Trimming took off 2 bases at V and 5 bases at J, with 24 bases between the two ends. Germline CDR1 and CDR2: SGHAT and FQNNGV. The CDR3 runs 18 residues. CDR3 loop: CASSLTFSKRTAPYGYTF. CDR3 nucleotides: TGTGCCAGCAGCTTAACCTTCAGTAAAAGGACAGCACCTTATGGCTACACCTTC.

The rearrangement uses TRBV27 and TRBJ2-7; 7 bases fit TRBD1. CDR1 is MNHEY, CDR2 SMNVEV, per germline (reference sequence). This CDR3 spans 13 amino acids. The ends lost 4 bases at V and 2 bases at J; junction bases unmatched: 2. The CDR3, as DNA: TGTGCCAGCAGTTCAGGGGGAGCCTACGAGCAGTACTTC. Amino acids: CASSSGGAYEQYF.

This rearrangement joins TRBV7-6 to TRBJ2-1; 10 bases agree with TRBD2. Trimming at V came to 5 bases and at J to 2 bases, leaving 3 bases not matched to a gene. Germline CDR1 SGHVS, CDR2 FNYEAQ. The CDR3 length is 15 residues. CDR3 nucleotide sequence: TGTGCCAGCAGCCCCGGGACTAGCGCCTACAATGAGCAGTTCTTC. This encodes CASSPGTSAYNEQFF.

The chain joins TRBV3-1 (or the pseudogene TRBV3-2) to TRBJ2-5; 7 bases are shared with TRBD2. The CDR3 extends over 15 amino acids. Losses at the gene ends were 4 bases for V and 3 bases for J; bases not matched to a gene: 8. Germline V gives CDR1 LGHDT, CDR2 YNNKEL (reference sequence). The CDR3 DNA sequence: TGTGCCAGCAGCCTCTGGGGGGGGGAGGAAGAGACCCAGTACTTC. Translation: CASSLWGGEEETQYF.

V is TRBV5-1 and J is TRBJ1-4; D is uncertain. The CDR3 is made up of 15 amino acids. Germline V gene sequence: CDR1 SGHRS, CDR2 YFSETQ. The V and J ends lost 0 bases and 8 bases respectively, with 14 bases between them. CDR3 region: CASSLVSTGREKLFF. The CDR3 DNA is TGCGCCAGCAGCTTGGTATCCACGGGGAGGGAAAAACTGTTTTTT.

This chain joins TRBV3-1 (or the pseudogene TRBV3-2) and TRBJ2-1, with a possible D match to TRBD2 (6 bases). There are 14 residues in the CDR3. V was shortened by 3 bases and J by 6 bases, with 12 bases between the two germline ends. CDR1 LGHDT and CDR2 YNNKEL come from the germline V gene (reference sequence). CDR3 DNA sequence: TGTGCCAGCAGCCAGAGGACTACCAGCAATGAGCAGTTCTTC. This codes for CASSQRTTSNEQFF.

A single count supports this clone. The rearrangement uses TRBV3-1 (or the pseudogene TRBV3-2) and TRBJ2-3; D is unresolved. Trimming took off 4 bases at V and 2 bases at J, with 7 bases between the two ends. Germline loops: CDR1 LGHDT, CDR2 YNNKEL (reference sequence). The CDR3 spans 13 residues. CDR3 coding DNA: TGTGCCAGCAGCCCCCCCCTCACAGATACGCAGTATTTT. Protein product: CASSPPLTDTQYF.

The rearrangement joins TRBV9 to TRBJ2-3; D is possibly TRBD1 (5 bases). Trimming left V 2 bases short and J 5 bases short, with 6 bases between. The CDR3 spans 12 residues. Germline V CDR1 and CDR2: SGDLS, YYNGEE. The CDR3 sequence: CASSVQGDTQYF. CDR3 nucleotide sequence: TGTGCCAGCAGCGTCCAGGGAGATACGCAGTATTTT. Variable domain in full (rest from reference TRBV9 and TRBJ2-3): DSGVTQTPKHLITATGQRVTLRCSPRSGDLSVYWYQQSLDQGLQFLIQYYNGEERAKGNILERFSAQQFPDLHSELNLSSLELGDSALYFCASSVQGDTQYFGPGTRLTVL.

The genes are TRBV4-1 and TRBJ1-3; D is undetermined. Per germline, CDR1 MGHRA and CDR2 YSYEKL. This CDR3 region has 16 residues. V was clipped by 1 base and J by 1 base, with 11 bases between them. The CDR3 DNA sequence: TGCGCCAGCAGCCAAGCTGGCAGGCTTTCTGGAAACACCATATATTTT. It codes for CASSQAGRLSGNTIYF.

J is TRBJ2-6 and V is TRBV6-4, with D possibly TRBD2 on 7 matching bases. Per germline, CDR1 MRHNA and CDR2 SNTAGT. The CDR3 covers 15 residues. V shed 3 bases and J shed 4 bases, with 10 bases lying between them. The CDR3 nucleotides read TGTGCCAGCAGTGAAGGGGGGGTCGGGGCCAACGTCCTGACTTTC. It yields the protein CASSEGGVGANVLTF.

This chain connects TRBV4-2 to TRBJ1-2; maybe TRBD1 (5 bases). The V end lost 0 bases, the J end lost 3 bases, and 8 bases lay between the germline ends. There are 14 residues in the CDR3. Germline V gene data show CDR1 as LGHNA and CDR2 as YNFKEQ. CDR3 sequence (DNA): TGTGCCAGCAGCCAAGACGGGGGGGACTATGGCTACACCTTC. This codes for CASSQDGGDYGYTF.

The chain is built from TRBV4-2 and TRBJ2-2, with 8 bases fitting TRBD2. This CDR3 spans 15 amino acids. Germline-derived CDR1 and CDR2 are LGHNA and YNFKEQ. Trimming at V came to 1 base and at J to 7 bases, leaving 5 bases not matched to a gene. CDR3 loop: CASSQAPTSGGELFF. The CDR3 DNA reads TGTGCCAGCAGCCAAGCCCCCACTAGCGGCGGGGAGCTGTTTTTT.

This clone is a singleton in its sample. V gene TRBV25-1 combines with J gene TRBJ2-7; no reliable D call. The CDR3 extends over 15 amino acids. The V end lost 4 bases, the J end lost 2 bases, and 15 bases lay between the germline ends. Per germline, CDR1 MGHDK and CDR2 SYGVNS. The CDR3, as DNA: TGTGCCAGCAGTGCCTTTAACAGTGGCGCCTACGAGCAGTACTTC. This codes for CASSAFNSGAYEQYF.

V and J are TRBV3-1 (or the pseudogene TRBV3-2) and TRBJ1-1; 10 bases map to TRBD1. The germline CDR1 and CDR2 sequences are LGHDT and YNNKEL (reference sequence). There are 16 residues in the CDR3. With V trimmed by 4 bases and J by 7 bases, 12 bases remained unmatched. CDR3 bases: TGTGCCAGCAGCCCGAGACAGGGGGCGCAGACGGGTGAAGCTTTCTTT. Its protein is CASSPRQGAQTGEAFF.

A few counts support this clone. The V and J genes are TRBV9 and TRBJ1-2; TRBD1 matches 8 bases. Germline-derived CDR1 and CDR2 are SGDLS and YYNGEE. V was pared by 4 bases and J by 4 bases, with 9 bases of the junction left unmatched. CDR3 length equals 15 residues. CDR3 region: CASSIQGDAFYGYTF. The CDR3 nucleotides are TGTGCCAGCAGCATACAGGGGGACGCTTTCTATGGCTACACCTTC. The whole variable domain, remainder taken from reference TRBV9 and TRBJ1-2, is DSGVTQTPKHLITATGQRVTLRCSPRSGDLSVYWYQQSLDQGLQFLIQYYNGEERAKGNILERFSAQQFPDLHSELNLSSLELGDSALYFCASSIQGDAFYGYTFGSGTRLTVV.

In this sample, this clone turned up once. The V call is TRBV28, the J call TRBJ2-1, with 13 nucleotides matching TRBD2. J was trimmed by 3 bases and V by 4 bases; bases with no gene match: 0. Germline assignment: CDR1 MDHEN and CDR2 SYDVKM. The CDR3 contains 15 residues. The DNA for the CDR3 is TGTGCCAGCAGTTGGACTAGCGGGAGCTACAATGAGCAGTTCTTC. This translates into CASSWTSGSYNEQFF. The full variable domain, completed using reference TRBV28 and TRBJ2-1, is DVKVTQSSRYLVKRTGEKVFLECVQDMDHENMFWYRQDPGLGLRLIYFSYDVKMKEKGDIPEGYSVSREKKERFSLILESASTNQTSMYLCASSWTSGSYNEQFFGPGTRLTVL.

The CDR3 here is CASSSGTSLDYEQYF. The CDR3 nucleotides read TGTGCCAGCAGCTCCGGGACTAGCTTGGACTACGAGCAGTACTTC. This chain joins TRBV9 and TRBJ2-7; 9 positions agree with TRBD2. The CDR3 is 15 amino acids. Looked up from germline, CDR1 is SGDLS and CDR2 is YYNGEE. The junction had 8 bases not matched to a gene; V was cut back by 4 bases and J by 3 bases.

CDR3 sequence: CASSLGTSGPYEQYF. For the CDR3, the DNA is TGCGCCAGCAGCCTGGGGACTAGCGGCCCCTACGAGCAGTACTTC. The chain recombines TRBV5-1 with TRBJ2-7; 11 bases fit TRBD2. The V gene's germline CDR1 is SGHRS and CDR2 YFSETQ. This CDR3 contains 15 residues. After removal of 4 bases from V and 2 bases from J, the junction contained 5 bases not matched to a gene.

This clone was seen once. The rearrangement links TRBV11-2 to TRBJ2-2; a weak D match, TRBD2 (6 bases). From germline, CDR1 is SGHAT and CDR2 FQNNGV. V lost 5 bases to trimming and J lost 6 bases, with 13 bases between them. The CDR3 consists of 14 residues. Here the CDR3 reads CASSAGPRAGELFF. The CDR3 DNA is TGTGCCAGCAGCGCGGGACCAAGGGCCGGGGAGCTGTTTTTT.

This chain links TRBV7-9 with TRBJ1-5; a possible D gene is TRBD1 (5 bases). The CDR3 totals 14 residues. CDR1 SEHNR and CDR2 FQNEAQ come from the germline V gene (reference sequence). Trimming pared 7 bases from V and 1 base from J, leaving 11 bases between. The CDR3, as DNA: TGTGCCAGCAACCACGGGGGAAGCAATCAGCCCCAGCATTTT. Translated, it gives CASNHGGSNQPQHF.

This clone was detected once. The gene calls are TRBV7-9 and TRBJ1-2; TRBD1 agrees at 10 bases. J lost 7 bases, V lost 5 bases, and 16 bases had no gene match. The germline CDR1 and CDR2 sequences are SEHNR and FQNEAQ (reference sequence). This CDR3 has 17 amino acids. The CDR3 DNA is TGTGCCAGCAGCCCCTCGGGACAGGGGCCCGAAACCGCTGGCTACACCTTC. It yields the protein CASSPSGQGPETAGYTF.